Listed below are T cell receptor beta chains from one sample, sequenced in a study of T cells in Graves' hyperthyroidism and ophthalmopathy. TCRdb reanalysed the multiplex PCR reads using MiXCR and keeps one entry per CDR3 protein. The sample consists of about 360,000 distinct CDR3 sequences, approximately 13% of them appearing once. Sequencing was done on a sample of blood. Source of these receptors: a man in his thirties or forties with Graves' hyperthyroidism that later progressed to Graves' ophthalmopathy. The CDR3 runs from the conserved cysteine through the conserved F or W. Fields, in order: V gene, D gene, clone size, J gene, CDR3 length, CDR3 DNA, CDR3 protein. D genes are given only for firm matches. Size tells how often a clone was seen (once, few, many) or the class of an expanded clone, and some rows leave it out.

TRBV6-1	TRBD1	many	TRBJ2-1	15	TGTGCCAGCACCTTCGGACAGGGCAGCTACAATGAGCAGTTCTTC	CASTFGQGSYNEQFF
TRBV6-1	.	many	TRBJ1-2	14	TGTGCCAGCAGTGGCGGACTATCAAACTATGGCTACACCTTC	CASSGGLSNYGYTF
TRBV13	.	many	TRBJ1-1	18	TGTGCCAGCAGCTTATTCCAGACAGCGACCATGGGGGGCACTGAAGCTTTCTTT	CASSLFQTATMGGTEAFF
TRBV20-1	TRBD2	few	TRBJ2-7	13	TGCAGTGCCCAGCGGGGGGCCTTCTACGAGCAGTACTTC	CSAQRGAFYEQYF
TRBV27	.	.	TRBJ2-1	19	TGTGCCAGCAGCTATCGGGCAGGGTTTGCAGTCAACTCCTACAATGAGCAGTTCTTC	CASSYRAGFAVNSYNEQFF
TRBV28	.	many	TRBJ2-5	13	TGTGCCAGCACAGCTGGAGACGAAGAGACCCAGTACTTC	CASTAGDEETQYF
TRBV14	.	few	TRBJ2-7	17	TGTGCCAGCAGCCAAGTAGGTATTCTCGTCTCAGACCACGAGCAGTACTTC	CASSQVGILVSDHEQYF
TRBV7-2	.	many	TRBJ2-5	15	TGTGCCAGCAGCTTAGGGGCAGGGGCGAAAGAGACCCAGTACTTC	CASSLGAGAKETQYF
TRBV29-1	.	.	TRBJ1-6	14	TGCAGCGCCAGGATCGGGCGGAGTAATTCACCCCTCCACTTT	CSARIGRSNSPLHF
TRBV29-1	.	many	TRBJ1-5	13	TGCAGCGTTGAAACAGGGAGCAATCAGCCCCAGCATTTT	CSVETGSNQPQHF
TRBV7-2	TRBD2	.	TRBJ2-1	15	TGCGCCAGCAGCCAAGATTCCGCGGGGGACAATGAGCAGTTCTTC	CASSQDSAGDNEQFF
TRBV7-9	.	.	TRBJ1-4	12	TGTGCCAGCAGCTTAGGGGGAAAAAAACTGTTTTTT	CASSLGGKKLFF
TRBV12-3/TRBV12-4	.	many	TRBJ1-3	13	TGTGCCAGCAGTTTTGCAGGGCCCAACACCATATATTTT	CASSFAGPNTIYF
TRBV28	TRBD1	many	TRBJ2-1	15	TGTGCCAGCAGTGCGTTGGGACAGTCCTACAATGAGCAGTTCTTC	CASSALGQSYNEQFF
TRBV28	.	many	TRBJ1-2	13	TGTGCCAGCAGTATGGTCGGTAACTATGGCTACACCTTC	CASSMVGNYGYTF
TRBV10-2	.	few	TRBJ1-2	15	TGCGCCAGCAGTGAGGCCAGAAAGAGCGGCTATGGCTACACCTTC	CASSEARKSGYGYTF
TRBV9	TRBD2	few	TRBJ2-1	16	TGTGCCAGCAGCGTAGGACGGGGGGGCGAGGGTTATAAGCAGTTCTTC	CASSVGRGGEGYKQFF
TRBV11-2	.	many	TRBJ1-6	14	TGTGCCAGCAGCTTGGGGGGGGTACGGTCACCCCTCCACTTT	CASSLGGVRSPLHF
TRBV6-2/TRBV6-3	TRBD2	.	TRBJ2-1	15	TGTGCCAGCAGTCTTAGCGGGAACTACTACAATGAGCAGTTCTTC	CASSLSGNYYNEQFF
TRBV11-2	.	.	TRBJ1-4	14	TGTGCCAGCGCCCTGGCAGGGGCCGGGGAAAAACTGTTTTTT	CASALAGAGEKLFF
TRBV20-1	TRBD2	few	TRBJ2-1	15	TGCAGTGCGTTTGGGGGAGGGCAGTTTTACAATGAGCAGTTCTTC	CSAFGGGQFYNEQFF
TRBV6-8	.	.	TRBJ2-7	12	TGTGCCAGCAGACCCGTGGACTACGAGCAGTACTTC	CASRPVDYEQYF
TRBV9	TRBD1	few	TRBJ2-1	14	TGTGCCAGCAGCGTAGGGGACAGCAACAATGAGCAGTTCTTC	CASSVGDSNNEQFF
TRBV5-1	TRBD1	.	TRBJ1-6	17	TGCGCCAGCAGCCCAACCGGGACAGGAGTTGTACTGTCACCCCTCCACTTT	CASSPTGTGVVLSPLHF
TRBV28	.	many	TRBJ1-2	15	TGTGCCAGCAGTCTGCCGGATAGGGACGGATGGGGCTACACCTTC	CASSLPDRDGWGYTF
TRBV6-1	.	.	TRBJ1-1	14	TGTGCCAGCAGAAATCAGGGTCTGGTCGCTGAAGCTTTCTTT	CASRNQGLVAEAFF
TRBV19	.	few	TRBJ1-5	17	TGTGCCAGTAGTAGTTCCAGCCCCCGAAGAAGCAATCAGCCCCAGCATTTT	CASSSSSPRRSNQPQHF
TRBV18	.	many	TRBJ1-1	14	TGTGCCAGCTCACCAGGATTGGAGAACACTGAAGCTTTCTTT	CASSPGLENTEAFF
TRBV7-7	.	.	TRBJ2-7	15	TGTGCTAGCAGCCGTATCGACGGCCCTACCTACGAGCAGTACTTC	CASSRIDGPTYEQYF